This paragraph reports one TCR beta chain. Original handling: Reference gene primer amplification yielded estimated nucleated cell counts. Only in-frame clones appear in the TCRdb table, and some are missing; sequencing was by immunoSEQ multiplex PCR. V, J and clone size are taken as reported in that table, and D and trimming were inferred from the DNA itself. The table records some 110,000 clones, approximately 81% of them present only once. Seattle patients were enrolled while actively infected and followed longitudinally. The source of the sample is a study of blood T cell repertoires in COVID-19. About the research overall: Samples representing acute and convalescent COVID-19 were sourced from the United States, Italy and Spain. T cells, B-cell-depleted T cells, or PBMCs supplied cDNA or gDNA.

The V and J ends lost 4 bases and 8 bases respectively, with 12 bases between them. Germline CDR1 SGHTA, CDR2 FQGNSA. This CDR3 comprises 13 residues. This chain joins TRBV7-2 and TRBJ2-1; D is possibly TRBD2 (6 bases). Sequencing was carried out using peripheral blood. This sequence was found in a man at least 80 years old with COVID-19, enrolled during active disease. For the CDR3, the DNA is TGTGCCAGCAGCTCGGGAGTAAGGCATGAGCAGTTCTTC. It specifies CASSSGVRHEQFF. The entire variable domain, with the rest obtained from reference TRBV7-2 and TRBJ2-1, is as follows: GAGVSQSPSNKVTEKGKDVELRCDPISGHTALYWYRQSLGQGLEFLIYFQGNSAPDKSGLPSDRFSAERTGGSVSTLTIQRTQQEDSAVYLCASSSGVRHEQFFGPGTRLTVL.